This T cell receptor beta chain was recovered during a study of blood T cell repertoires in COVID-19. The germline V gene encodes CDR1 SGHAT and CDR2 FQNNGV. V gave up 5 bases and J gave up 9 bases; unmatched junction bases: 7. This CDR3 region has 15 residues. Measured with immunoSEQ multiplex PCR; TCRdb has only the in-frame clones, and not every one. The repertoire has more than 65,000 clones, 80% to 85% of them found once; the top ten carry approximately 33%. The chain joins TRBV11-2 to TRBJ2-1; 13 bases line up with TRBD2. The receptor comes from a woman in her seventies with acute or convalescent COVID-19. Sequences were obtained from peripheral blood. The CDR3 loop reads CASSIGTSGISEQFF. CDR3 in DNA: TGTGCCAGCAGCATCGGGACTAGCGGGATCAGTGAGCAGTTCTTC.